The 26 T cell receptor beta chains given below trace back to one sample, sequenced in a study of OX40 agonist ivuxolimab in advanced cancers. The library relied on the immunoSEQ multiplex PCR assay. The source is immuneACCESS, and TCRdb retained only in-frame sequences with V and J called. Part of the clones is not carried over; for the studies checked, unresolved V genes explain less than half of this, and the remainder is unexplained. The sample table records more than 75,000 clones; around 83% of these occur just once. 0.85% to 1% of the sample is held by the ten biggest clonotypes. The input for sequencing was CD4+ or CD8+ T cells sorted from blood, taken in a trial of the OX40 agonist ivuxolimab. The receptors come from an adult with an advanced solid tumor such as melanoma, head and neck, liver or kidney cancer.

The chain uses TRBV27 and TRBJ1-6, with 8 bases fitting TRBD1. Germline CDR1 is MNHEY and CDR2 is SMNVEV (reference sequence). After removal of 6 bases from V and 5 bases from J, the junction contained 6 bases not matched to a gene. The CDR3 extends over 15 amino acids. The CDR3 region has the DNA TGTGCCAGCAGAAGACAGGGGTTAAATAATTCACCCCTCCACTTT. It codes for CASRRQGLNNSPLHF.

This chain joins TRBV19 and TRBJ1-3; 8 bases map to TRBD1. From germline, CDR1 is LNHDA and CDR2 SQIVND (reference sequence). CDR3 size: 15 residues. Trimming removed 6 bases from V and 13 bases from J; junction bases left unmatched: 17. DNA for the CDR3: TGTGCCAGTAGCCCCGACAGGGGTTGGCAAATGGTAATATATTTT. Encoded protein: CASSPDRGWQMVIYF.

This clone was recorded once. This chain uses TRBV7-8 with TRBJ2-3, with 9 nucleotides matching TRBD2. The germline CDR1 and CDR2 sequences are SGHVS and FQNEAQ. Trimming took 5 bases from V and 7 from J; bases not matched to a gene: 13. There are 16 residues in the CDR3. This chain's CDR3 is CASSPSIAGEGNTQYF. The CDR3 bases are TGTGCCAGCAGCCCTTCTATAGCGGGAGAGGGAAATACGCAGTATTTT.

The rearrangement links TRBV5-1 to TRBJ1-1, with 9 positions matching TRBD1. This CDR3 is built from 15 residues. Germline trimming cut 2 bases from V and 5 bases from J; bases unmatched to any gene: 7. CDR1 and CDR2 from the germline V gene are SGHRS and YFSETQ. The CDR3 DNA reads TGCGCCAGCAGCTTCGAACAGGGGGCAAGTACTGAAGCTTTCTTT. It is translated as CASSFEQGASTEAFF.

This clone turned up a few times. The genes are TRBV30 and TRBJ1-1; a weak D match, TRBD1 (6 bases). Germline values: CDR1 GTSNPN, CDR2 SVGIG (reference sequence). CDR3 length equals 14 residues. V was shortened by 0 bases and J by 0 bases, with 8 bases between the two germline ends. The CDR3 sequence is CAWSVGHLNTEAFF. CDR3 nucleotide sequence: TGTGCCTGGAGTGTGGGACATCTGAACACTGAAGCTTTCTTT.

This chain links TRBV10-3 with TRBJ2-5; TRBD1 matches at 7 bases. Germline V lookup: CDR1 ENHRY, CDR2 SYGVKD. Trimming at V came to 10 bases and at J to 2 bases, leaving 10 bases not matched to a gene. This CDR3 is 14 amino acids long. CDR3 nucleotides: TGTGCCACTGCGCCGGGACAGAATCAAGAGACCCAGTACTTC. It encodes CATAPGQNQETQYF.

This chain joins TRBV6-5 and TRBJ1-2; the D is unclear. The V end was cut by 5 bases, the J end by 0 bases, with 10 bases between. The germline V gene encodes CDR1 MNHEY and CDR2 SVGAGI. CDR3 length equals 14 residues. The chain's CDR3 is CASSVDNANYGYTF. Here the CDR3 DNA reads TGTGCCAGCAGTGTCGACAACGCTAACTATGGCTACACCTTC.

The chain combines TRBV28 with TRBJ2-3; a weak D match, TRBD1 (6 bases). The germline V gene has CDR1 MDHEN and CDR2 SYDVKM. The CDR3 loop spans 14 amino acids. Trimming took 4 bases from V and 7 from J, leaving 15 bases between them. The CDR3 DNA follows: TGTGCCAGCAGTTCAAACAGGGTGACGCATACGCAGTATTTT. Its translation: CASSSNRVTHTQYF.

The rearrangement links TRBV19 to TRBJ2-5, with 7 bases that match TRBD2. Germline V lookup: CDR1 LNHDA, CDR2 SQIVND (reference sequence). V lost 5 bases and J lost 2; bases outside the gene matches: 11. This CDR3 is 16 amino acids long. The CDR3 loop reads CASSSVKGLLQETQYF. The CDR3 coding sequence is TGTGCCAGTAGTTCTGTCAAGGGACTACTACAAGAGACCCAGTACTTC.

This chain links TRBV5-4 with TRBJ2-7; the match to TRBD1 covers 9 bases. The CDR3 contains 15 residues. The V and J ends lost 0 bases and 6 bases, in that order; junction bases with no gene match: 7. Germline CDR1 is SGHNT and CDR2 is YYREEE (reference sequence). Written as DNA, the CDR3 is TGTGCCAGCAGCTTGGCCGGACAGGGGATTATCGAGCAGTACTTC. Translating gives CASSLAGQGIIEQYF.

The V call is TRBV5-4, the J call TRBJ1-2; the D is unclear. The CDR3 covers 12 residues. In germline, CDR1 is SGHNT, CDR2 YYREEE (reference sequence). The V and J ends lost 3 bases and 2 bases respectively, with 5 bases between them. For the CDR3, the DNA is TGTGCCAGCAGCTACACAAACTATGGCTACACCTTC. Encoded protein: CASSYTNYGYTF.

The chain carries TRBV6-4 and TRBJ2-7; possibly TRBD2 for D (5 bases). CDR1 and CDR2 (germline): MRHNA, SNTAGT. V gave up 4 bases and J gave up 3 bases, with 16 bases separating them. The length of the CDR3 is 15 residues. The CDR3 DNA reads TGTGCCAGCAGTGGCCTTATCCAGCGGCTCTACGAGCAGTACTTC. Translated, it gives CASSGLIQRLYEQYF.

The chain employs TRBV6-5 and TRBJ2-1; 8 nucleotides match TRBD2. After removal of 0 bases from V and 2 bases from J, the junction contained 3 bases not matched to a gene. The germline V gene encodes CDR1 MNHEY and CDR2 SVGAGI. This CDR3 is 16 amino acids long. CDR3 in DNA: TGTGCCAGCAGTTACTCCGTAGCGGGGACCTACAATGAGCAGTTCTTC. Translated, it gives CASSYSVAGTYNEQFF.

The gene calls are TRBV15 and TRBJ2-7; D unclear. This CDR3 is built from 12 residues. From germline, CDR1 is LNHNV and CDR2 YYDKDF (reference sequence). Trimming stripped 4 bases from V and 7 bases from J, with 11 bases between. The CDR3 DNA reads TGTGCCACCAGCACCTATGAGAGGGAGCAGTACTTC. Its protein product is CATSTYEREQYF.

This clone occurred a few times. The rearrangement uses TRBV5-1 and TRBJ2-3; 16 nucleotides match TRBD2. After removal of 3 bases from V and 0 bases from J, the junction contained 10 bases not matched to a gene. The CDR3 covers 20 residues. CDR1 is SGHRS and CDR2 is YFSETQ in the germline V gene. CDR3 sequence: CASSWGLAGGTYSSTDTQYF. Here the CDR3 DNA reads TGCGCCAGCAGCTGGGGACTAGCGGGAGGGACTTACTCTAGCACAGATACGCAGTATTTT.

The chain uses TRBV18 and TRBJ1-1; D remains unclear. Germline V CDR1 and CDR2: KGHSH, LQKENI. The V end was cut by 3 bases, the J end by 1 base, with 6 bases between. This CDR3 region has 13 residues. CDR3 amino acids: CASSPVGNTEAFF. CDR3 nucleotide sequence: TGTGCCAGCTCACCTGTGGGGAACACTGAAGCTTTCTTT. Full variable domain (outside the CDR3, taken from reference TRBV18 and TRBJ1-1): NAGVMQNPRHLVRRRGQEARLRCSPMKGHSHVYWYRQLPEEGLKFMVYLQKENIIDESGMPKERFSAEFPKEGPSILRIQQVVRGDSAAYFCASSPVGNTEAFFGQGTRLTVV.

The count of this clone is one. This chain links TRBV18 with TRBJ2-7, with D perhaps matching TRBD1 (5 bases). The CDR3 consists of 14 residues. V dropped 2 bases and J dropped 8 bases, with 16 bases sitting between them. Per the germline V gene, CDR1 is KGHSH and CDR2 is LQKENI. CDR3 protein: CASSPNLQVDQQYF. In DNA form, the CDR3 reads TGTGCCAGCTCACCAAATCTACAGGTCGACCAGCAGTACTTC.

The V call is TRBV28, the J call TRBJ1-5; D gene unclear. CDR3 length: 11 amino acids. Between the trimmed V and J ends, which lost 5 bases and 11 bases, there was a span of 10 bases. Germline V gene data show CDR1 as MDHEN and CDR2 as SYDVKM. The CDR3 spells CASSTYPAQHF. The CDR3 nucleotides read TGTGCCAGCAGTACGTATCCTGCCCAGCATTTT.

The chain is built from TRBV10-3 and TRBJ2-7; D is uncertain. This CDR3 spans 14 amino acids. Per germline, CDR1 ENHRY and CDR2 SYGVKD. Deletions cut 5 bases from V and 0 bases from J, with 11 bases between. This CDR3 is CAISKAQSSYEQYF. The CDR3 region has the DNA TGTGCCATCAGTAAAGCACAGAGCTCCTACGAGCAGTACTTC.

This clone has a handful of counts. CDR3 in DNA: TGCGCCAGCAGCCCCCTGACAGGGCGAGGCTATGGCTACACCTTC. Translating gives CASSPLTGRGYGYTF. J is TRBJ1-2 and V is TRBV4-1; 7 nucleotides line up with TRBD1. CDR3 length: 15 amino acids. The J segment lost 4 bases and the V segment lost 4 bases, leaving 9 bases of the junction unmatched. In germline, CDR1 is MGHRA, CDR2 YSYEKL.

The J gene is TRBJ1-2, the V gene TRBV5-4; 7 positions match TRBD1. This CDR3 has 14 amino acids. Germline V gene sequence: CDR1 SGHNT, CDR2 YYREEE (reference sequence). V shed 4 bases, J shed 4 bases, and the junction held 7 bases outside the gene matches. CDR3 in DNA: TGTGCCAGCAGCCTAGACAGGGAAGGCTATGGCTACACCTTC. This sequence encodes CASSLDREGYGYTF.

V is TRBV6-6 and J is TRBJ1-1; unclear D gene. There are 14 residues in the CDR3. Germline-derived CDR1 and CDR2 are MNHNY and SVGAGI (reference sequence). The V end was cut by 2 bases, the J end by 3 bases, with 10 bases between. The CDR3 protein is CASSYTQSDTEAFF. The CDR3 nucleotides are TGTGCCAGCAGTTACACCCAGTCGGACACTGAAGCTTTCTTT.

The chain carries TRBV5-6 and TRBJ1-4, with D tentatively TRBD1 (6 bases). The CDR3 contains 14 residues. Germline-derived CDR1 and CDR2 are SGHDT and YYEEEE. V lost 1 base and J lost 7, with 11 bases in between. The CDR3 region is CASSLRGGGEKLFF. CDR3 in DNA: TGTGCCAGCAGCTTGCGAGGGGGAGGTGAAAAACTGTTTTTT.

The CDR3 here is CASSLMLAGTGSDTQYF. The CDR3 DNA follows: TGTGCCAGCAGCTTAATGCTAGCGGGAACGGGCTCAGATACGCAGTATTTT. V and J are TRBV7-3 and TRBJ2-3; 9 bases are shared with TRBD2. V gave up 1 base and J gave up 4 bases; unmatched junction bases: 9. The CDR3 covers 17 residues. Per germline, CDR1 SGHTA and CDR2 FQGTGA.

This clone has only one observation. The gene calls are TRBV5-3 and TRBJ2-7, with D possibly being TRBD2 (6 bases). TRBV5-3 is marked as an open reading frame, function uncertain. With 8 bases removed from V and 4 bases from J, the gap between germline ends came to 16 bases. This CDR3 region has 13 residues. CDR3 in amino acids: CASSRLGGYEQYF. The CDR3 bases are TGTGCCAGCAGCCGGCTTGGGGGGTACGAGCAGTACTTC.

This clone was detected only a few times. The chain links TRBV29-1 to TRBJ2-3; TRBD1 aligns across 8 bases. Germline lookup yields CDR1 SQVTM and CDR2 ANQGSEA. The CDR3 extends over 15 amino acids. Trimming at V came to 3 bases and at J to 2 bases, leaving 7 bases not matched to a gene. This CDR3 is CSVDAVTGATDTQYF. As DNA, the CDR3 is TGCAGCGTTGACGCCGTGACAGGGGCCACAGATACGCAGTATTTT.